The next 24 T cell receptor beta chains were all read from a single sample in a study of fetal regulatory T cell absence and autoimmunity. The method was immunoSEQ multiplex PCR; TCRdb's version includes in-frame clones alone and lacks a portion of them. The sample includes some 87,000 clones, about 78% of them seen just once. The sample comprised pancreas tissue. These receptors were collected from a male donor with IPEX syndrome.

The V and J genes are TRBV5-1 and TRBJ2-1; TRBD2 agrees at 11 bases. Germline trimming cut 4 bases from V and 4 bases from J; bases unmatched to any gene: 10. The CDR3 is 17 amino acids. Germline loops: CDR1 SGHRS, CDR2 YFSETQ. The CDR3 loop is CASSPGLAGRLYNEQFF. CDR3 bases: TGCGCCAGCAGCCCCGGACTAGCGGGCAGGTTATACAATGAGCAGTTCTTC.

The table lists this clone with a count of one. The chain joins TRBV9 to TRBJ2-5, with 8 bases lining up with TRBD2. After removal of 0 bases from V and 2 bases from J, the junction contained 6 bases not matched to a gene. Germline V lookup: CDR1 SGDLS, CDR2 YYNGEE. The CDR3 totals 16 residues. The DNA for the CDR3 is TGTGCCAGCAGCGTAGCTCGGGCGGGGGGACAAGAGACCCAGTACTTC. Amino acids: CASSVARAGGQETQYF.

The rearrangement joins TRBV7-2 to TRBJ1-3; TRBD1 might be the D (6 bases). The CDR3 runs 14 residues. V was clipped by 5 bases and J by 0 bases, with 8 bases between them. CDR1 and CDR2 from the germline V gene are SGHTA and FQGNSA. The DNA for the CDR3 is TGTGCCAGCAGCCGGGACAACTCTGGAAACACCATATATTTT. It codes for CASSRDNSGNTIYF.

With respect to this clone: At one end the junction does not follow the germline gene, possibly because of a read error. This chain connects TRBV7-7 to TRBJ1-6; D might be TRBD1 (6 bases). The CDR3 is 17 amino acids. The germline V gene encodes CDR1 SSHAT and CDR2 FNYEAQ (reference sequence). The CDR3, as DNA: TGTGCTAGCAGCTTAGACCCTTGGACAGCCTATAATTCACCCCTCCACTTT. It specifies CASSLDPWTAYNSPLHF. Variable domain in full (rest from reference TRBV7-7 and TRBJ1-6): GAGVSQSPRYKVTKRGQDVTLRCDPISSHATLYWYQQALGQGPEFLTYFNYEAQPDKSGLPSDRFSAERPEGSISTLTIQRTEQRDSAMYRCASSLDPWTAYNSPLHFGNGTRLTVT.

V is TRBV27 and J is TRBJ1-6; 8 bases are shared with TRBD1. This CDR3 region has 16 residues. Germline V CDR1 and CDR2: MNHEY, SMNVEV (reference sequence). V trimming: 4 bases; J trimming: 2 bases; junction bases outside the gene matches: 4. CDR3 region: CASSSGTGPYNSPLHF. The CDR3 coding sequence is TGTGCCAGCAGTTCGGGGACAGGCCCCTATAATTCACCCCTCCACTTT.

This chain connects TRBV15 to TRBJ1-2, with no clear D. This CDR3 has 15 amino acids. Germline V gene lookup returns CDR1 LNHNV and CDR2 YYDKDF (reference sequence). Trimming removed 3 bases at V and 6 bases at J, with 17 bases between. The CDR3 DNA is TGTGCCACCAGCAGTCCCGGGCCAGGAACCAATGGCTACACCTTC. This encodes CATSSPGPGTNGYTF. Complete variable domain (other parts from reference TRBV15 and TRBJ1-2): DAMVIQNPRYQVTQFGKPVTLSCSQTLNHNVMYWYQQKSSQAPKLLFHYYDKDFNNEADTPDNFQSRRPNTSFCFLDIRSPGLGDTAMYLCATSSPGPGTNGYTFGSGTRLTVV.

The V and J genes are TRBV7-6 and TRBJ1-1; 8 bases agree with TRBD1. The CDR3 is made up of 13 amino acids. Germline V lookup: CDR1 SGHVS, CDR2 FNYEAQ. V was pared by 3 bases and J by 4 bases, with 1 base of the junction left unmatched. Written as DNA, the CDR3 is TGTGCCAGCAGCTTTACAGGGGGCACTGAAGCTTTCTTT. It translates to CASSFTGGTEAFF.

The chain couples TRBV7-9 to TRBJ2-7, with TRBD2 identical over 8 bases. Per the germline V gene, CDR1 is SEHNR and CDR2 is FQNEAQ (reference sequence). V lost 2 bases to trimming and J lost 4 bases; unmatched junction nucleotides: 4. This CDR3 has 14 amino acids. The CDR3 bases are TGTGCCAGCAGCTTAATGGCGGGGGGATACGAGCAGTACTTC. Its protein product is CASSLMAGGYEQYF. Looking up the rest from reference TRBV7-9 and TRBJ2-7 gives the full variable domain: DTGVSQNPRHKITKRGQNVTFRCDPISEHNRLYWYRQTLGQGPEFLTYFQNEAQLEKSRLLSDRFSAERPKGSFSTLEIQRTEQGDSAMYLCASSLMAGGYEQYFGPGTRLTVT.

CDR3 region: CASSLSFWGLAYEQYF. Here the CDR3 DNA reads TGTGCCAGCAGTTTAAGCTTCTGGGGACTGGCCTACGAGCAGTACTTC. The chain combines TRBV27 with TRBJ2-7, with D possibly matching TRBD2 (6 bases). The germline V gene has CDR1 MNHEY and CDR2 SMNVEV (reference sequence). The germline V and J ends were trimmed by 2 bases and 2 bases, with 16 bases remaining between them. CDR3 size: 16 residues.

The chain is built from TRBV6-5 and TRBJ2-6; D unresolved. V lost 6 bases and J 0 bases, leaving 6 bases between the germline ends. The CDR3 sequence is 14 residues long. Germline values: CDR1 MNHEY, CDR2 SVGAGI. The CDR3 sequence: CASRKGSGANVLTF. The CDR3 coding sequence is TGTGCCAGCAGAAAGGGCTCTGGGGCCAACGTCCTGACTTTC.

J is TRBJ1-5 and V is TRBV29-1; 8 bases match TRBD1. Germline assignment: CDR1 SQVTM and CDR2 ANQGSEA. V shed 6 bases and J 2 bases; nucleotides not matched to a gene: 6. The CDR3 has 14 residues. In nucleotides, the CDR3 is TGCAGCGTACAAATGGGACAGGGCAATCAGCCCCAGCATTTT. Translation gives CSVQMGQGNQPQHF.

The V gene is TRBV6-1, the J gene TRBJ2-7; the D gene is possibly TRBD2 (5 bases). This CDR3 comprises 12 residues. The V end lost 5 bases, the J end lost 5 bases, and 10 bases lay between the germline ends. Germline values: CDR1 MNHNS, CDR2 SASEGT. In DNA, the CDR3 is TGTGCCAGCAGTCGTACTAGGGACGAGCAGTACTTC. Protein sequence: CASSRTRDEQYF.

The chain joins TRBV15 to TRBJ1-5; 8 nucleotides align to TRBD1. The CDR3 is 17 amino acids. V lost 0 bases and J lost 6; bases outside the gene matches: 10. Germline CDR1 and CDR2: LNHNV and YYDKDF (reference sequence). CDR3 loop: CATSRDFGRQGIQPQHF. For the CDR3, the DNA is TGTGCCACCAGCAGAGATTTCGGCAGACAGGGGATTCAGCCCCAGCATTTT.

This chain connects TRBV29-1 to TRBJ2-7; D is uncertain. Per germline, CDR1 SQVTM and CDR2 ANQGSEA. CDR3 length equals 11 residues. With 3 bases removed from V and 0 bases from J, the gap between germline ends came to 3 bases. CDR3 protein: CSVDCSYEQYF. The CDR3 DNA is TGCAGCGTTGACTGCTCCTACGAGCAGTACTTC.

The rearrangement uses TRBV5-1 and TRBJ1-6; 9 nucleotides agree with TRBD1. In germline, CDR1 is SGHRS, CDR2 YFSETQ. This CDR3 has 16 residues. V was clipped by 0 bases and J by 8 bases; unmatched bases: 6. The CDR3 coding sequence is TGCGCCAGCAGCTTGGAGTGGGACAGGGTCGATTCACCCCTCCACTTT. It specifies CASSLEWDRVDSPLHF. Looking up the rest from reference TRBV5-1 and TRBJ1-6 gives the full variable domain: KAGVTQTPRYLIKTRGQQVTLSCSPISGHRSVSWYQQTPGQGLQFLFEYFSETQRNKGNFPGRFSGRQFSNSRSEMNVSTLELGDSALYLCASSLEWDRVDSPLHFGNGTRLTVT.

The gene calls are TRBV7-9 and TRBJ2-2; 8 nucleotides match TRBD2. Trimming cost V 0 bases and J 1 base; bases outside gene matches: 1. The CDR3 is 16 residues long. The V gene's germline CDR1 is SEHNR and CDR2 FQNEAQ (reference sequence). CDR3 in DNA: TGTGCCAGCAGCTTAGCGCTAGCGGGGAACACCGGGGAGCTGTTTTTT. Its protein is CASSLALAGNTGELFF.

V gene TRBV30 combines with J gene TRBJ1-1; D call uncertain. The CDR3 has 13 amino acids. V was pared by 4 bases and J by 0 bases, with 9 bases between. The germline V gene encodes CDR1 GTSNPN and CDR2 SVGIG (reference sequence). Here the CDR3 reads CAWITQMNTEAFF. The CDR3 DNA reads TGTGCCTGGATTACCCAGATGAACACTGAAGCTTTCTTT.

The chain links TRBV2 to TRBJ1-1; D is possibly TRBD1 (6 bases). The CDR3 runs to 14 residues. Germline CDR1 is SNHLY and CDR2 is FYNNEI. V was pared by 5 bases and J by 1 base, with 11 bases between. The CDR3 DNA follows: TGTGCCAGCAGTCATTTACAGGGGAACACTGAAGCTTTCTTT. It specifies CASSHLQGNTEAFF.

V gene TRBV7-2 combines with J gene TRBJ1-5; perhaps TRBD1 as D (5 bases). CDR3 length: 15 residues. Germline V CDR1 and CDR2: SGHTA, FQGNSA. Trimming left V 1 base short and J 0 bases short, with 7 bases between. As DNA, the CDR3 is TGTGCCAGCAGCTTAGGACAGTATAGCAATCAGCCCCAGCATTTT. This codes for CASSLGQYSNQPQHF.

The chain's CDR3 is CSVERTSGTDTQYF. The CDR3, as DNA: TGCAGCGTTGAACGCACTAGCGGCACAGATACGCAGTATTTT. The genes are TRBV29-1 and TRBJ2-3; TRBD2 aligns across 7 bases. The germline CDR1 and CDR2 sequences are SQVTM and ANQGSEA. V lost 2 bases and J lost 1; bases outside the gene matches: 3. This CDR3 contains 14 residues.

The chain carries TRBV5-1 and TRBJ2-5; the match to TRBD2 covers 12 bases. V lost 0 bases and J lost 3; bases outside the gene matches: 6. CDR3 length equals 17 residues. CDR1 and CDR2 (germline): SGHRS, YFSETQ. CDR3 nucleotides: TGCGCCAGCAGCTTGGCGGGACGACTAGCGGGAGAAGAGACCCAGTACTTC. Protein: CASSLAGRLAGEETQYF.

This chain links TRBV5-1 with TRBJ1-3; D possibly corresponds to TRBD1 (5 bases). Trimming cost V 1 base and J 0 bases, with 5 bases left between them. The CDR3 loop spans 14 amino acids. Germline V CDR1 and CDR2: SGHRS, YFSETQ. CDR3 sequence reads: CASSLTGSGNTIYF. The CDR3 DNA follows: TGCGCCAGCAGCTTGACAGGCTCTGGAAACACCATATATTTT.

The V gene is TRBV6-1, the J gene TRBJ1-1; a possible D gene is TRBD1 (6 bases). Germline V gene sequence: CDR1 MNHNS, CDR2 SASEGT. This CDR3 region has 12 residues. V lost 5 bases and J 5 bases, leaving 9 bases between the germline ends. CDR3 nucleotide sequence: TGTGCCAGCAGTACGGGGGCGACTGAAGCTTTCTTT. This translates into CASSTGATEAFF.

In its sample, this clone was seen a few times. The rearrangement links TRBV9 to TRBJ1-3; no clear D gene. The length of the CDR3 is 13 residues. V lost 3 bases, J lost 0 bases, and 4 bases lay in between. Per germline, CDR1 SGDLS and CDR2 YYNGEE. DNA of the CDR3: TGTGCCAGCAGCGACAGCTCTGGAAACACCATATATTTT. Translation gives CASSDSSGNTIYF.